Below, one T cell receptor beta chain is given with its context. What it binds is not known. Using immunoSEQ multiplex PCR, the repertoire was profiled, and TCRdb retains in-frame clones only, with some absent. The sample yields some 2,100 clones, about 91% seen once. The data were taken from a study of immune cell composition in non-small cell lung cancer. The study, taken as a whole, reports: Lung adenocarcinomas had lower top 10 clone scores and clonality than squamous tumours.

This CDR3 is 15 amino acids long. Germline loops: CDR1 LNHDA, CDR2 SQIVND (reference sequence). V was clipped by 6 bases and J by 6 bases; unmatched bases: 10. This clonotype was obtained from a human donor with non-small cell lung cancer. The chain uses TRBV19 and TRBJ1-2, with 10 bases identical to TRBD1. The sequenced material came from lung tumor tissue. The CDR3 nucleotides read TGTGCCAGTAGCACACCCGGGACAGGGGAAAATGGCTACACCTTC. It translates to CASSTPGTGENGYTF. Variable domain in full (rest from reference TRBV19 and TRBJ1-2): DGGITQSPKYLFRKEGQNVTLSCEQNLNHDAMYWYRQDPGQGLRLIYYSQIVNDFQKGDIAEGYSVSREKKESFPLTVTSAQKNPTAFYLCASSTPGTGENGYTFGSGTRLTVV.